The 9 T cell receptor beta chains in this list originate from one sample, sequenced in a study of blood T cell repertoires in COVID-19. TCRdb keeps only in-frame clones here, not all; method: immunoSEQ multiplex PCR. The table shows some 180,000 clones, with 80% occurring only once. The source material was PBMCs or T cells enriched from blood (not recorded which). The receptors here all came from a man aged 55 to 70 who had been exposed to COVID-19.

Many counts were recorded for this clone. The chain couples TRBV19 to TRBJ1-4; maybe TRBD1 (6 bases). In germline, CDR1 is LNHDA, CDR2 SQIVND (reference sequence). V lost 7 bases and J 8 bases, leaving 20 bases between the germline ends. CDR3 length equals 15 residues. CDR3: CASTSFRTEGEKLFF. DNA for the CDR3: TGTGCCAGTACCTCGTTTAGGACAGAGGGAGAAAAACTGTTTTTT.

This chain uses TRBV4-2 with TRBJ1-1; no reliable D call. Germline assignment: CDR1 LGHNA and CDR2 YNFKEQ. V lost 1 base and J lost 1, with 16 bases in between. The CDR3 sequence is 17 residues long. The CDR3 loop is CASSQVTNVRGNTEAFF. The DNA for the CDR3 is TGTGCCAGCAGCCAAGTAACCAACGTCCGGGGGAACACTGAAGCTTTCTTT.

The rearrangement links TRBV28 to TRBJ1-3, with no clear D. CDR1 and CDR2 (germline): MDHEN, SYDVKM. Trimming stripped 5 bases from V and 4 bases from J, with 9 bases between. CDR3 length: 13 residues. In DNA, the CDR3 is TGTGCCAGCAGTCCCCTTCTAGGAAACACCATATATTTT. Translated: CASSPLLGNTIYF.

The chain employs TRBV9 and TRBJ2-3; D gene uncertain. Germline V lookup: CDR1 SGDLS, CDR2 YYNGEE. The ends were cut back, 0 bases at V and 3 bases at J, with 5 bases in the middle. The CDR3 consists of 13 residues. In DNA, the CDR3 is TGTGCCAGCAGCGTAGACGGTACAGATACGCAGTATTTT. Translating it yields CASSVDGTDTQYF.

V gene TRBV6-2 or TRBV6-3 combines with J gene TRBJ1-1; TRBD1 is a possible D gene (6 bases). CDR1 and CDR2 from the germline V gene are MNHEY and SVGEGT. The V and J ends lost 6 bases and 4 bases respectively, with 21 bases between them. CDR3 length: 16 residues. CDR3 sequence: CASSSPRVGTPTEAFF. CDR3 sequence (DNA): TGTGCCAGCAGCTCCCCCCGGGTGGGGACACCCACTGAAGCTTTCTTT.

This chain uses TRBV2 with TRBJ2-3; 12 positions match TRBD2. Germline V CDR1 and CDR2: SNHLY, FYNNEI. V lost 11 bases to trimming and J lost 3 bases; unmatched junction nucleotides: 6. There are 14 residues in the CDR3. The CDR3 nucleotides read TGTGCCTGTCAGACTAGCGGGAGTACAGATACGCAGTATTTT. Its protein product is CACQTSGSTDTQYF.

J is TRBJ2-3 and V is TRBV7-9; 11 bases agree with TRBD2. V was clipped by 5 bases and J by 1 base; unmatched bases: 5. CDR1 and CDR2 from the germline V gene are SEHNR and FQNEAQ (reference sequence). There are 16 residues in the CDR3. The CDR3 region is CASSPGTSGRTDTQYF. DNA of the CDR3: TGTGCCAGCAGCCCTGGGACTAGCGGACGCACAGATACGCAGTATTTT.

This clone occurred a few times. The rearrangement uses TRBV10-1 and TRBJ2-2, with 10 bases lining up with TRBD2. The CDR3 totals 15 residues. CDR1 and CDR2 from the germline V gene are WNHNN and SYGVQD (reference sequence). Losses at the gene ends were 4 bases for V and 6 bases for J; bases not matched to a gene: 5. CDR3 residues: CASSGLGLASGELFF. For the CDR3, the DNA is TGCGCCAGCAGTGGATTGGGACTAGCGTCCGGGGAGCTGTTTTTT.

V usage is TRBV19 and J usage is TRBJ2-1; D possibly corresponds to TRBD1 (5 bases). Trimming cost V 3 bases and J 9 bases, with 21 bases left between them. The germline V gene has CDR1 LNHDA and CDR2 SQIVND (reference sequence). This CDR3 is 16 amino acids long. The CDR3 protein is CASSIRGAGSLGEQFF. The CDR3 nucleotides read TGTGCCAGTAGTATTAGGGGCGCAGGGTCTCTGGGTGAGCAGTTCTTC.